Below, 29 T cell receptor beta chains from the same sample are listed, as sequenced in a study. From the 5' RACE reads, TCRdb called clonotypes with MiXCR, one entry per CDR3 protein. The sample lists roughly 23,000 distinct CDR3 sequences, less than 40% seen once, with 2% to 2.5% in the top ten. Sequencing was done on a sample of tumor-infiltrating naive CD4+ T cells sorted from the breast tumor. The subset was: naive CD4+ T cells, CD4+CD45RA+CD25-. Receptors were obtained from a female donor with breast cancer.

V gene TRBV6-5 combines with J gene TRBJ1-1; D remains unclear. The CDR3 is 15 amino acids. The V end was cut by 0 bases, the J end by 0 bases, with 8 bases between. Germline CDR1 and CDR2: MNHEY and SVGAGI. The CDR3 loop reads CASSYSSQLNTEAFF. CDR3 bases: TGTGCCAGCAGTTACTCGTCCCAACTGAACACTGAAGCTTTCTTT.

This clonotype appeared a few times. The J gene is TRBJ1-6, the V gene TRBV11-2; the D gene is possibly TRBD1 (6 bases). CDR1 is SGHAT and CDR2 is FQNNGV in the germline V gene. Trimming took off 10 bases at V and 6 bases at J, with 19 bases between the two ends. This CDR3 spans 15 amino acids. CDR3 in amino acids: CATEILGGGNSPLHF. Here the CDR3 DNA reads TGTGCCACAGAGATTCTGGGGGGCGGTAATTCACCCCTCCACTTT.

This clonotype has a handful of counts. V is TRBV10-1 and J is TRBJ2-6; D is undetermined. CDR3 length equals 15 residues. The ends were cut back, 6 bases at V and 2 bases at J, with 11 bases in the middle. Looked up from germline, CDR1 is WNHNN and CDR2 is SYGVQD (reference sequence). CDR3 loop: CASSPDNTGANVLTF. DNA for the CDR3: TGCGCCAGCAGCCCCGACAACACTGGGGCCAACGTCCTGACTTTC.

This sequence joins TRBV15 and TRBJ1-2; D is perhaps TRBD1 (5 bases). This CDR3 has 16 residues. CDR1 LNHNV and CDR2 YYDKDF come from the germline V gene (reference sequence). V was cut by 0 bases and J by 2 bases, with 13 bases left in between. DNA of the CDR3: TGTGCCACCAGCAGAGATGGGTCATGGGGGAACTATGGCTACACCTTC. It codes for CATSRDGSWGNYGYTF.

The table lists this clonotype with a few counts. The chain carries TRBV4-1 and TRBJ2-1, with 8 bases lining up with TRBD2. The V segment lost 2 bases and the J segment 3 bases; nucleotides outside the gene matches: 6. Germline V gene data show CDR1 as MGHRA and CDR2 as YSYEKL. This CDR3 spans 16 amino acids. The DNA of the CDR3 is TGCGCCAGCAGCCAACCTGGGACTAGGAACTACAATGAGCAGTTCTTC. Translating it yields CASSQPGTRNYNEQFF.

The CDR3 reads CASSQGRRVGTEAFF. CDR3 bases: TGTGCCAGCAGCCAAGGGCGTCGGGTTGGCACTGAAGCTTTCTTT. V usage is TRBV3-1 and J usage is TRBJ1-1; D is unresolved. Germline V gene data show CDR1 as LGHDT and CDR2 as YNNKEL (reference sequence). Trimming took 1 base from V and 4 from J, leaving 13 bases between them. The CDR3 totals 15 residues.

J is TRBJ1-1 and V is TRBV12-3 or TRBV12-4; 8 nucleotides line up with TRBD1. The length of the CDR3 is 13 residues. J was trimmed by 6 bases and V by 5 bases; bases with no gene match: 5. CDR3 bases: TGTGCCAGCAGTCGGACAGGGCAAGCTGAAGCTTTCTTT. Encoded protein: CASSRTGQAEAFF.

This clonotype has ten or more counts. The CDR3 here is CASSVALAGHEANEQFF. CDR3 in DNA: TGTGCCAGCAGCGTAGCTCTAGCGGGCCATGAGGCCAATGAGCAGTTCTTC. The chain has TRBV9 and TRBJ2-1, with TRBD2 matching over 8 bases. With V trimmed by 0 bases and J by 6 bases, 11 bases remained unmatched. This CDR3 is built from 17 residues. CDR1 and CDR2 from the germline V gene are SGDLS and YYNGEE.

This chain connects TRBV9 to TRBJ2-1; D gene uncertain. The CDR3 is 13 residues long. Per the germline V gene, CDR1 is SGDLS and CDR2 is YYNGEE. Between the trimmed V and J ends, which lost 4 bases and 5 bases, there was a span of 10 bases. CDR3 coding DNA: TGTGCCAGCAGCTTGAGGCAGGACAATGAGCAGTTCTTC. Protein: CASSLRQDNEQFF.

The sample holds many counts of this clonotype. This rearrangement joins TRBV5-1 to TRBJ2-3; TRBD2 might be the D (6 bases). Deletions cut 5 bases from V and 0 bases from J, with 7 bases between. Germline V gene data show CDR1 as SGHRS and CDR2 as YFSETQ. The CDR3 is 13 residues long. The CDR3 nucleotides read TGCGCCAGCAGACGGGGGAGCACAGATACGCAGTATTTT. It yields the protein CASRRGSTDTQYF.

By sample share, this clonotype is medium-sized. The rearrangement uses TRBV6-5 and TRBJ2-5; 10 nucleotides align to TRBD2. Germline trimming cut 0 bases from V and 4 bases from J; bases unmatched to any gene: 11. CDR1 MNHEY and CDR2 SVGAGI come from the germline V gene. CDR3 size: 18 residues. CDR3 bases: TGTGCCAGCAGTTACTCCTTAGCGGGAGGTGGCGTCAGAGAGACCCAGTACTTC. It encodes CASSYSLAGGGVRETQYF.

This clonotype occurred many times. This chain joins TRBV19 and TRBJ1-1; the D is unclear. Germline lookup yields CDR1 LNHDA and CDR2 SQIVND (reference sequence). The V end was cut by 3 bases, the J end by 6 bases, with 14 bases between. The CDR3 runs to 14 residues. The CDR3 loop is CASSIGGDFSEAFF. CDR3 in DNA: TGTGCCAGTAGTATTGGAGGAGACTTCTCTGAAGCTTTCTTT.

This clonotype was seen more than once but under ten times. Sequence at one end of the junction differs from germline and may be a read error. The V and J genes are TRBV14 and TRBJ2-1, with 12 nucleotides matching TRBD2. This CDR3 contains 15 residues. Per germline, CDR1 SGHDN and CDR2 FVKESK. The CDR3 DNA reads as TGTGCCAGCAGCCAAGCTAGCGGGAGGGCGGGTGAGCGGTTCTTC. Translating it yields CASSQASGRAGERFF.

On this clonotype: A much larger clone is a single base away; this may be a read error. This chain links TRBV15 with TRBJ2-1; TRBD1 is a possible D gene (5 bases). Germline V gene data show CDR1 as LNHNV and CDR2 as YYDKDF (reference sequence). The CDR3 extends over 15 amino acids. V was trimmed by 1 base and J by 5 bases, leaving 12 bases between them. The CDR3 DNA sequence: TGTGCCACCAGCAGAGGTACAGGACCACACAATGAGCAGTTCTTC. This codes for CATSRGTGPHNEQFF. The full variable domain, rest sourced from reference TRBV15 and TRBJ2-1, is DAMVIQNPRYQVTQFGKPVTLSCSQTLNHNVMYWYQQKSSQAPKLLFHYYDKDFNNEADTPDNFQSRRPNTSFCFLDIRSPGLGDTAMYLCATSRGTGPHNEQFFGPGTRLTVL.

This clonotype was picked up one time. Relative to the germline gene, one junction end is altered; a read error may explain this. The rearrangement joins TRBV20-1 to TRBJ2-7; D call uncertain. CDR1 and CDR2 (germline): DFQATT, SNEGSKA (reference sequence). The CDR3 loop spans 11 amino acids. In nucleotides, the CDR3 is TGCTGTGCTTCCGACTCCCACGAGCAGTACTTC. Translated, it gives CCASDSHEQYF.

By sample fraction, this clonotype is medium-sized. J is TRBJ1-3 and V is TRBV12-3 or TRBV12-4; D uncertain. CDR3 length: 13 amino acids. V lost 5 bases and J lost 0, with 5 bases in between. The CDR3 protein is CASSLYSGNTIYF. CDR3 nucleotide sequence: TGTGCCAGCAGTCTTTACTCTGGAAACACCATATATTTT.

A note on this clonotype: Being one base from a much bigger clone, this may be a read error. The CDR3 sequence: CSARANGGTGNEQFF. CDR3 bases: TGCAGTGCTAGAGCGAACGGAGGCACGGGGAATGAGCAGTTCTTC. The chain joins TRBV20-1 to TRBJ2-1, with D possibly being TRBD2 (5 bases). Trimming shortened V by 1 base and J by 7 bases, and 17 bases separated the two germline ends. Germline values: CDR1 DFQATT, CDR2 SNEGSKA (reference sequence). The CDR3 runs 15 residues.

The DNA of the CDR3 is TGCAGCGCTCGTCAGGGTTCTGGAAACACCATATATTTT. Protein sequence: CSARQGSGNTIYF. The chain couples TRBV29-1 to TRBJ1-3, with D perhaps TRBD1 (5 bases). Trimming left V 7 bases short and J 1 base short, with 11 bases between. Per germline, CDR1 SQVTM and CDR2 ANQGSEA. CDR3 length: 13 amino acids.

Many counts were recorded for this clonotype. The chain uses TRBV6-5 and TRBJ2-1; perhaps TRBD2 as D (5 bases). This CDR3 region has 14 residues. Trimming pared 1 base from V and 4 bases from J, leaving 8 bases between. Per the germline V gene, CDR1 is MNHEY and CDR2 is SVGAGI. The CDR3 bases are TGTGCCAGCAGTTACTACGGGGAATACAATGAGCAGTTCTTC. It yields the protein CASSYYGEYNEQFF.

About this clonotype: Just one base apart from a much larger clone, this may be a read error. J is TRBJ1-2 and V is TRBV20-1, with D perhaps matching TRBD1 (6 bases). CDR3 size: 16 residues. V was cut by 0 bases and J by 7 bases, with 21 bases left in between. Germline V CDR1 and CDR2: DFQATT, SNEGSKA (reference sequence). CDR3 in amino acids: CSARDPGGSELSGYTF. The CDR3 DNA is TGCAGTGCTAGAGATCCGGGGGGCTCCGAGCTGTCTGGCTACACCTTC.

In its sample, this clonotype was seen many times. The V call is TRBV12-3 or TRBV12-4, the J call TRBJ2-5, with D maybe TRBD2 (5 bases). There are 16 residues in the CDR3. Trimming cost V 3 bases and J 7 bases, with 21 bases left between them. DNA of the CDR3: TGTGCCAGCAGTTTCCGATTGGAAGCCGGGGTGCGGACCCAGTACTTC. Amino acid sequence: CASSFRLEAGVRTQYF.

Concerning this clonotype: This may arise from a read error, as a much more abundant clone is one base away. The chain is built from TRBV15 and TRBJ1-5; 7 bases align to TRBD1. The CDR3 spans 17 residues. Germline V gene sequence: CDR1 LNHNV, CDR2 YYDKDF (reference sequence). Trimming removed 0 bases from V and 5 bases from J; junction bases left unmatched: 10. The CDR3 sequence is CATSRDPPGQRDQPQHF. As DNA, the CDR3 is TGTGCCACCAGCAGAGATCCCCCGGGACAGCGAGATCAGCCCCAGCATTTT.

This clonotype occurred a few times. The chain has TRBV6-5 and TRBJ2-1; 7 positions match TRBD1. The CDR3 is 15 residues long. V trimming: 2 bases; J trimming: 9 bases; junction bases outside the gene matches: 10. In germline, CDR1 is MNHEY, CDR2 SVGAGI. CDR3 in DNA: TGTGCCAGCAGTTACGAGGATACAGGGGAGAGTGAGCAGTTCTTC. Translating it yields CASSYEDTGESEQFF.

The V gene is TRBV20-1, the J gene TRBJ1-2, with 9 positions matching TRBD1. V lost 1 base and J lost 5; bases outside the gene matches: 11. The CDR3 totals 16 residues. CDR1 and CDR2 (germline): DFQATT, SNEGSKA (reference sequence). The CDR3 DNA is TGCAGTGCTAGAGTTAACAGGGGGCCCAGGGGGTATGGCTACACCTTC. It encodes CSARVNRGPRGYGYTF.

V usage is TRBV5-6 and J usage is TRBJ1-2; no clear D. Trimming shortened V by 2 bases and J by 8 bases, and 7 bases separated the two germline ends. The CDR3 contains 11 residues. CDR1 is SGHDT and CDR2 is YYEEEE in the germline V gene. This chain's CDR3 is CASSFLSGYTF. The CDR3 nucleotides read TGTGCCAGCAGCTTTTTGTCCGGCTACACCTTC.

This clonotype was counted only a few times. The gene calls are TRBV4-1 and TRBJ2-7; D might be TRBD2 (6 bases). Looked up from germline, CDR1 is MGHRA and CDR2 is YSYEKL. The CDR3 has 15 residues. Trimming removed 1 base from V and 3 bases from J, with 13 bases in between. CDR3 nucleotides: TGCGCCAGCAGCCAAGCCCGCGGGACCGACTACGAGCAGTACTTC. Amino acids: CASSQARGTDYEQYF.

The chain joins TRBV2 to TRBJ2-7; no definite D call. This CDR3 region has 15 residues. The germline CDR1 and CDR2 sequences are SNHLY and FYNNEI. Trimming pared 3 bases from V and 2 bases from J, leaving 14 bases between. In nucleotides, the CDR3 is TGTGCCAGCAGTGAGAGGTGGGTCCGGACCTACGAGCAGTACTTC. As protein: CASSERWVRTYEQYF.

The chain has TRBV2 and TRBJ2-3, with D hard to call. V lost 5 bases and J lost 6, with 15 bases in between. This CDR3 has 14 amino acids. The germline V gene has CDR1 SNHLY and CDR2 FYNNEI. CDR3 sequence: CASSLYLPGDTQYF. For the CDR3, the DNA is TGTGCCAGCAGTTTATACCTCCCCGGGGATACGCAGTATTTT.

The V and J genes are TRBV10-2 and TRBJ2-7, with 14 bases lining up with TRBD2. V shed 7 bases, J shed 5 bases, and the junction held 4 bases outside the gene matches. This CDR3 has 14 residues. Germline V gives CDR1 WSHSY, CDR2 SAAADI. Here the CDR3 reads CASKGLAGAHEQYF. CDR3 bases: TGCGCCAGCAAGGGACTAGCGGGAGCTCACGAGCAGTACTTC.